Listed below are T cell receptor beta chains from one sample, sequenced in a study of vaccination effects on CD4 cells after COVID-19. Their antigens are not known. Assay: immunoSEQ multiplex PCR; the TCRdb copy retains only in-frame clones and omits some. The sample carries about 72,000 clones, around 81% recorded once. Sample: CD4+ T cells from PBMCs cultured with HCoV-229E spike peptides, taken after COVID-19 vaccination. These receptors came from a human donor who received a COVID-19 vaccine. The CDR3 runs from the conserved cysteine through the conserved F or W. The order of the fields is clone size, V gene, D gene, J gene, CDR3 protein, CDR3 DNA. A D gene is named only where the DNA matches it firmly. Some rows mark clone size as missing; the rest say once, few, many or name a class of expanded clone.

>NA|TRBV2|NA|TRBJ1-3
CASSDGQTRNTIYF
TGTGCCAGCAGCGATGGACAGACAAGAAACACCATATATTTT
>NA|TRBV6-2/TRBV6-3|NA|TRBJ2-3
CASSYGLYTDTQYF
TGTGCCAGCAGTTACGGTCTGTACACAGATACGCAGTATTTT
>NA|TRBV20-1|NA|TRBJ1-3
CSASPPPGNTIYF
TGCAGTGCTAGTCCCCCCCCGGGTAACACCATATATTTT
>few|TRBV5-8|TRBD1|TRBJ1-6
CASSLGQGSSPLHF
TGTGCCAGCAGCTTGGGACAGGGAAGCTCACCCCTCCACTTT
>NA|TRBV6-2/TRBV6-3|TRBD1|TRBJ2-2
CASSPGQGPRATNTGELFF
TGTGCCAGCAGTCCGGGACAGGGCCCACGAGCCACGAACACCGGGGAGCTGTTTTTT
>NA|TRBV24-1|NA|TRBJ2-5
CASGGNQETQYF
TGTGCCAGTGGGGGGAATCAAGAGACCCAGTACTTC
>NA|TRBV19|TRBD1|TRBJ2-5
CASSIATGTGEETQYF
TGTGCCAGTAGTATAGCAACCGGGACAGGGGAAGAGACCCAGTACTTC
>NA|TRBV7-8|NA|TRBJ1-2
CASSLGGGGGYGYTF
TGTGCCAGCAGCTTAGGTGGGGGCGGCGGCTATGGCTACACCTTC
>once|TRBV2|NA|TRBJ2-1
CASSWDLNNEQFF
TGTGCCAGCTCGTGGGACCTAAACAATGAGCAGTTCTTC
>NA|TRBV5-1|NA|TRBJ1-3
CASSLETAISGNTIYF
TGCGCCAGCAGCTTGGAGACGGCCATCTCTGGAAACACCATATATTTT
>few|TRBV7-9|TRBD1|TRBJ1-2
CASSLDAGTASYGYTF
TGTGCCAGCAGCTTAGACGCCGGGACAGCCTCCTATGGCTACACCTTC
>NA|TRBV2|NA|TRBJ2-2
CASSEYQTGELFF
TGTGCCAGCAGTGAATACCAAACCGGGGAGCTGTTTTTT
>NA|TRBV7-3|NA|TRBJ1-2
CASSLGATYGYTF
TGTGCCAGCAGCTTAGGGGCTACCTATGGCTACACCTTC
>few|TRBV21-1|NA|TRBJ1-2
CASSTPANYGYTF
TGTGCCAGCAGCACCCCCGCTAACTATGGCTACACCTTC
>NA|TRBV6-5|NA|TRBJ1-3
CASRKTGSGNTIYF
TGTGCCAGCAGAAAAACAGGATCTGGAAACACCATATATTTT
>once|TRBV5-8|TRBD1|TRBJ1-4
CASSFTGTGDEKLFF
TGTGCCAGCAGCTTTACCGGGACAGGGGACGAAAAACTGTTTTTT
>NA|TRBV19|NA|TRBJ1-2
CASRLGLDYGYTF
TGTGCCAGTAGGCTGGGACTGGACTATGGCTACACCTTC
>few|TRBV2|NA|TRBJ1-5
CASSGSNQPQHF
TGTGCCAGCAGTGGGAGCAATCAGCCCCAGCATTTT
>NA|TRBV28|NA|TRBJ1-2
CASSLGGVNYGYTF
TGTGCCAGCAGTTTAGGGGGCGTCAACTATGGCTACACCTTC
>NA|TRBV12-3/TRBV12-4|TRBD1|TRBJ1-5
CASSRDSIQPQHF
TGTGCCAGCAGCCGGGACAGTATTCAGCCCCAGCATTTT
>NA|TRBV4-1|NA|TRBJ2-5
CASSQELDSSRTFQETQYF
TGCGCCAGCAGCCAAGAATTAGACTCTTCCAGGACATTCCAAGAGACCCAGTACTTC
>NA|TRBV29-1|TRBD1|TRBJ2-1
CSVTRGPYNEQFF
TGCAGCGTTACCAGGGGGCCTTACAATGAGCAGTTCTTC
>NA|TRBV19|TRBD1|TRBJ2-3
CASSIAALGQGTDTQYF
TGTGCCAGTAGTATAGCCGCTCTAGGACAGGGCACAGATACGCAGTATTTT
>NA|TRBV12-3/TRBV12-4|NA|TRBJ2-3
CASSLLNTQYF
TGTGCCAGCAGTCTCTTAAATACGCAGTATTTT
>NA|TRBV6-6|NA|TRBJ2-2
CASSRDGPSTNTGELFF
TGTGCCAGCAGTCGGGACGGTCCCTCTACGAACACCGGGGAGCTGTTTTTT
>NA|TRBV9|TRBD2|TRBJ2-1
CASSGTSGGIYNEQFF
TGTGCCAGCAGCGGTACTAGCGGGGGGATCTACAATGAGCAGTTCTTC
>NA|TRBV7-9|NA|TRBJ2-6
CASSQEAGSGANVLTF
TGTGCCAGCAGCCAAGAGGCGGGATCTGGGGCCAACGTCCTGACTTTC
>few|TRBV2|NA|TRBJ1-1
CASSESGILRAFF
TGTGCCAGCAGTGAATCCGGGATCCTCCGAGCTTTCTTT
>NA|TRBV24-1|NA|TRBJ2-4
CATSAGSKNIQYF
TGTGCCACCAGTGCGGGGAGCAAAAACATTCAGTACTTC
>few|TRBV5-1|NA|TRBJ2-2
CASSYELGTGELFF
TGCGCCAGCAGCTATGAGTTAGGAACCGGGGAGCTGTTTTTT
>NA|TRBV5-1|TRBD1|TRBJ2-3
CASSLWTGVSADTQYF
TGCGCCAGCAGCTTGTGGACAGGGGTATCGGCAGATACGCAGTATTTT
>NA|TRBV6-6|NA|TRBJ1-1
CASRLENTEAFF
TGTGCCAGCAGGTTGGAGAACACTGAAGCTTTCTTT
>few|TRBV30|NA|TRBJ2-1
CAWSPPGNEQFF
TGTGCCTGGAGTCCTCCGGGGAATGAGCAGTTCTTC
>once|TRBV5-1|NA|TRBJ1-5
CASSLGGGSNQPQHF
TGCGCCAGCAGCTTGGGTGGCGGTAGCAATCAGCCCCAGCATTTT
>NA|TRBV12-5|NA|TRBJ1-2
CASGLVYGGPGYGYTF
TGTGCTAGTGGTTTGGTATACGGGGGCCCGGGCTATGGCTACACCTTC
>NA|TRBV10-2|NA|TRBJ1-1
CASSVRSERGTEAFF
TGCGCCAGCAGTGTTCGGTCGGAAAGGGGCACTGAAGCTTTCTTT
>few|TRBV30|TRBD1|TRBJ2-3
CAWRGQPTDTQYF
TGTGCCTGGAGGGGACAGCCCACAGATACGCAGTATTTT
>NA|TRBV13|TRBD2|TRBJ2-2
CASSFGGTTSGELFF
TGTGCCAGCAGCTTCGGGGGGACCACTTCCGGGGAGCTGTTTTTT
>NA|TRBV6-5|TRBD1|TRBJ1-3
CASSSGTVGNTIYF
TGTGCCAGCAGTAGCGGGACAGTTGGAAACACCATATATTTT
>NA|TRBV6-2/TRBV6-3|NA|TRBJ2-5
CASSYPGGRETQYF
TGTGCCAGCAGTTACCCCGGGGGTCGGGAGACCCAGTACTTC
>few|TRBV7-3|NA|TRBJ2-2
CASSLSTPNTGELFF
TGTGCCAGCAGCTTATCCACCCCGAACACCGGGGAGCTGTTTTTT
>NA|TRBV7-2|TRBD2|TRBJ2-1
CASSSRGDPLKNEQFF
TGTGCCAGCAGCTCCCGGGGGGATCCCCTGAAGAATGAGCAGTTCTTC
>NA|TRBV10-3|NA|TRBJ2-5
CAISYREQETQYF
TGTGCCATCAGTTACAGGGAGCAAGAGACCCAGTACTTC